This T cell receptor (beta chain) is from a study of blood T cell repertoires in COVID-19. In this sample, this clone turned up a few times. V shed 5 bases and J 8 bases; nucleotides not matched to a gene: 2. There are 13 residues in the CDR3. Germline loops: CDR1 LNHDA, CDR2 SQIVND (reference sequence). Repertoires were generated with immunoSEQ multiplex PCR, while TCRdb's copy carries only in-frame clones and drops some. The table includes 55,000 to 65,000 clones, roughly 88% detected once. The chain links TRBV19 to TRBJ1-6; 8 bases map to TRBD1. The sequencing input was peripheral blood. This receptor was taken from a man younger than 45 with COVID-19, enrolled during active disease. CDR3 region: CASSDRGDSPLHF. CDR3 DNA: TGTGCCAGTAGTGACAGGGGAGATTCACCCCTCCACTTT.